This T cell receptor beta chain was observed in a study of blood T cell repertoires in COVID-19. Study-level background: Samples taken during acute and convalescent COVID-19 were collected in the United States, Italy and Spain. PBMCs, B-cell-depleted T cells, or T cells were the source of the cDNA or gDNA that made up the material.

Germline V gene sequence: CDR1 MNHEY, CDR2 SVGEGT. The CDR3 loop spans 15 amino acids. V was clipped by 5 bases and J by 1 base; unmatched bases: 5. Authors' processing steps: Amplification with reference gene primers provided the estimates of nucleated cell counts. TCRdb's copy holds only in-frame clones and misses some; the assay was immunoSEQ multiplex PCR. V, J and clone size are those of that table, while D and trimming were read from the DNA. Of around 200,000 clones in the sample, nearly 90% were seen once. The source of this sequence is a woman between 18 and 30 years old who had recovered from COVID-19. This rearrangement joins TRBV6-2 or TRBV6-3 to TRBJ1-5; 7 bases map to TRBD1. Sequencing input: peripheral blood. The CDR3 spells CASSLTGRSNQPQHF. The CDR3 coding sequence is TGTGCCAGCAGTCTGACAGGGCGAAGCAATCAGCCCCAGCATTTT.